The rows below give T cell receptor beta chains drawn from one sample of a study of shared clonotypes between healthy human individuals. Assay used: immunoSEQ multiplex PCR; TCRdb lists only in-frame clones, some missing. The sample lists more than 550,000 clones; around 90% were seen once. The sample consisted of memory CD8+ T cells from PBMCs. These receptors were obtained from a man between 18 and 29 years old in good health. Some clones in this sample may be carry-over from other donors' samples. Each CDR3 is given with its conserved first and last residue. The D gene is left open where the match is weak. Expanded clones are given a class, and other clones once, few, many or no size at all.

TRBV7-8	TRBD1	few	TRBJ2-7	TGTGCCAGCAGCTTCGGACAGGGAGCAACCTACGAGCAGTACTTC	CASSFGQGATYEQYF
TRBV6-5	TRBD1	NA	TRBJ1-1	TGTGCCAGCAGTTACTCGACAGGGGGCTATGAAGCTTTCTTT	CASSYSTGGYEAFF
TRBV27	NA	NA	TRBJ1-2	TGTGCCAGCAGCCCTAGGGACGGGAGTAACTATGGCTACACCTTC	CASSPRDGSNYGYTF
TRBV13	TRBD2	NA	TRBJ2-3	TGTGCCAGCAGCTTAAGGACTAGCGGGACAGATACGCAGTATTTT	CASSLRTSGTDTQYF
TRBV7-9	TRBD2	NA	TRBJ2-7	TGTGCCAGCAGTCCTAGCGGGGCCTCCTACGAGCAGTACTTC	CASSPSGASYEQYF
TRBV27	NA	NA	TRBJ1-1	TGTGCCAGCACCGCAACCGGGGGAAACACTGAAGCTTTCTTT	CASTATGGNTEAFF
TRBV19	NA	NA	TRBJ1-1	TGTGCCAGTAGTATAAGGGACCTCGGGACTGAAGCTTTCTTT	CASSIRDLGTEAFF
TRBV29-1	TRBD2	NA	TRBJ2-7	TGCAGCGTAGGGACTAGCGGGAGTATCTACGAGCAGTACTTC	CSVGTSGSIYEQYF
TRBV27	NA	NA	TRBJ2-7	TGTGCCAGCAGTTTAGGACTGCCGCTCTCCTACGAGCAGTACTTC	CASSLGLPLSYEQYF
TRBV4-1	NA	few	TRBJ1-2	TGCGCCAGCAGCCAAGTAGGAAACTATGGCTACACCTTC	CASSQVGNYGYTF
TRBV10-3	TRBD1	NA	TRBJ2-3	TGTGCCAGCCGGGACAGGGGTACAGATACGCAGTATTTT	CASRDRGTDTQYF
TRBV19	NA	NA	TRBJ1-5	TGTGCCAGTCGGTGGAGGGGAAATATCAATCAGCCCCAGCATTTT	CASRWRGNINQPQHF
TRBV27	NA	once	TRBJ1-1	TGTGCCAGCAGTCCCAACTACCGAAAGAACACTGAAGCTTTCTTT	CASSPNYRKNTEAFF
TRBV27	NA	NA	TRBJ2-7	TGTGCCAGCAGTTTTGGCGGACCAGCCTACGAGCAGTACTTC	CASSFGGPAYEQYF
TRBV9	NA	NA	TRBJ2-1	TGTGCCAGCAGCGTAGTAGGTGGTGGGGGTAATGAGCAGTTCTTC	CASSVVGGGGNEQFF
TRBV30	NA	NA	TRBJ1-3	TGTGCCTGGAAGGGAGAACCTGGAAACACCATATATTTT	CAWKGEPGNTIYF
TRBV6-6	TRBD1	NA	TRBJ1-1	TGTGCCAGCTGCATTCTAGGGGGCGCGATGAACACTGAAGCTTTCTTT	CASCILGGAMNTEAFF
TRBV9	NA	few	TRBJ1-4	TGTGCCAGCAGCGTATCTGGGGGCCGAGGTGAAAAACTGTTTTTT	CASSVSGGRGEKLFF
TRBV7-8	TRBD1	NA	TRBJ1-1	TGTGCCAGCAGCCCCCACAGGGGGCTGAACACTGAAGCTTTCTTT	CASSPHRGLNTEAFF